This TCR beta chain is from a study of shared clonotypes between healthy human individuals. Naive-designated CD8 cells lacked CD45RO, were positively enriched for CCR7, and omitted terminally differentiated effector memory CD45RA+ cells. Those who donated, Caucasian adults without exception, all lived in Nashville, Tennessee. In regard to this clone: Its target is not known.

The study, taken as a whole, reports: Sequencing depth was expected to affect clonotype sharing among donors. Only blood was sampled, and tissue TCR repertoires likely differ from blood ones.

The assay was immunoSEQ multiplex PCR, and TCRdb's table has in-frame clones only and misses some. The profile shows some 2,100,000 clones, 93% of them singletons. CDR1 is SEHNR and CDR2 is FQNEAQ in the germline V gene (reference sequence). CDR3 length equals 14 residues. Deletions cut 5 bases from V and 4 bases from J, with 15 bases between. The sample comprised naive CD8+ T cells from PBMCs. The receptor was derived from a man between 18 and 35 years old in good health. Some clones in this sample may be carry-over from other donors' samples. This chain uses TRBV7-9 with TRBJ2-7, with D hard to call. The CDR3 here is CASSPRRSVYEQYF. The CDR3 nucleotides read TGTGCCAGCAGCCCCCGGCGGTCGGTTTACGAGCAGTACTTC. Drawing the rest from reference TRBV7-9 and TRBJ2-7, the complete variable domain is DTGVSQNPRHKITKRGQNVTFRCDPISEHNRLYWYRQTLGQGPEFLTYFQNEAQLEKSRLLSDRFSAERPKGSFSTLEIQRTEQGDSAMYLCASSPRRSVYEQYFGPGTRLTVT.